In its sample, the clone carrying this T cell receptor beta chain was seen a few times. Using its own MiXCR run on the 5' RACE reads, TCRdb lists one record per CDR3 protein. The data contain around 100,000 distinct CDR3 sequences, about 10% of them singletons. This sample is part of a study of spatial heterogeneity in lung cancer. Study details: Averaged across combinations, each unique TCR and UMI pairing appeared more than ten times in raw reads, which were uncorrected.

In germline, CDR1 is SGHNT, CDR2 YYREEE (reference sequence). This CDR3 comprises 12 residues. Trimming cost V 4 bases and J 5 bases, with 9 bases left between them. Specified time point: blood at routine non-recurrence follow-up after resection. Whole RNA, which was extracted from tumor, nontumor lung tissue or frozen PBMC, was sequenced without any cell sorting. Sequenced material: PBMCs, taken at follow-up. The chain carries TRBV5-4 and TRBJ2-5; D remains unclear. This receptor was identified in a female donor with early-stage non-small cell lung cancer. This chain's CDR3 is CASSAPRETQYF. The CDR3 DNA follows: TGTGCCAGCAGCGCGCCACGGGAGACCCAGTACTTC.